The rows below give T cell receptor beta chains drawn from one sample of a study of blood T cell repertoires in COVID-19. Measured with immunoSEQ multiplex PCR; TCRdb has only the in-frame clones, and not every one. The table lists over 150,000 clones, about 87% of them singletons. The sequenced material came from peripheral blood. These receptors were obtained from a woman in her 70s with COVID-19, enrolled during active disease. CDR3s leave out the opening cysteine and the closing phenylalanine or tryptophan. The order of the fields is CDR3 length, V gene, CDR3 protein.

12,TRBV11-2,ASSKDRSQETQY
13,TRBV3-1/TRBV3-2,ASSQVRTGDAPLH
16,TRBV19,ASSIRVFPGRGDSPLH
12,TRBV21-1,ASNLQQAHYGYT
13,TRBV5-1,ASTRGASTNEKLF
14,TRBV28,ASSLSSAGRGSPLH
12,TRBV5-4,ASSVGTGDQPQH
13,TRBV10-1,ASSEFMAGSYEQY
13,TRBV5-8,ASTLGGLNSYEQY
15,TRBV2,ASSEGSPGQGARGYT
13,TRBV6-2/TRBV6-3,ASSSGQYYNSPLH
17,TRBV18,ASSPTGRAREGGGSPLH
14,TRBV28,ASSDSSGQGNYGYT
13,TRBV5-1,ASSLQGYWDTEAF
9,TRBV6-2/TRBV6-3,ASSYPEPQH
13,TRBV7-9,ASSQGGRGEEKLF
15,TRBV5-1,ASSARLAPGQPDTQY
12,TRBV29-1,SVENRGGGTEAF
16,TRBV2,ASSDQLAGGLNRNEQF
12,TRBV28,ASCLGGSHSPLH
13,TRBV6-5,ASISDRASYNEQF
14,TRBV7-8,ASSPGGRGGIYGYT